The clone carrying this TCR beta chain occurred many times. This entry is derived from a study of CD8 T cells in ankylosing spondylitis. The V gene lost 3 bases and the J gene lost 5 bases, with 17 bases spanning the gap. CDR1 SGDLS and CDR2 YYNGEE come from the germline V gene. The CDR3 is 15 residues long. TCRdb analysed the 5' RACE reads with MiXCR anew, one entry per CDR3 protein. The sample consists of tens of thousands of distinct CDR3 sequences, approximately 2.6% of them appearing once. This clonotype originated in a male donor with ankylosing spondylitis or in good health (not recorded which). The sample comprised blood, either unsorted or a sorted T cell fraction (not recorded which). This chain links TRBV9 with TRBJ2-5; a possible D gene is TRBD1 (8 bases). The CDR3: CASSAAQGGGETQYF. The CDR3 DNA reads TGTGCCAGCAGCGCCGCACAGGGGGGAGGGGAGACCCAGTACTTC.